A single sample gave rise to the 18 T cell receptor beta chains below, sequenced in a study of blood T cell repertoires in COVID-19. This table comes from immunoSEQ multiplex PCR, and its TCRdb copy is limited to in-frame clones, with some not included. The sample has 95,000 to 110,000 clones, around nine tenths seen once. The sequencing sample was made of peripheral blood. The origin of the receptors is a human donor in a cohort sampled during active COVID-19.

The chain links TRBV2 to TRBJ2-7; a weak D match, TRBD1 (6 bases). CDR1 SNHLY and CDR2 FYNNEI come from the germline V gene. V was shortened by 4 bases and J by 3 bases, with 13 bases between the two germline ends. CDR3 size: 14 residues. Here the CDR3 DNA reads TGTGCCAGCAGTGGGGGCAGGGGCGGCTACGAGCAGTACTTC. This codes for CASSGGRGGYEQYF.

V is TRBV12-3 or TRBV12-4 and J is TRBJ1-2; 7 bases match TRBD1. The CDR3 is made up of 13 amino acids. The V gene end was trimmed by 10 bases and the J gene end by 1 base; junction bases not matched to a gene: 6. In DNA form, the CDR3 reads TGTGCCACCTCGACAGGGAGTAACTATGGCTACACCTTC. This translates into CATSTGSNYGYTF.

The chain couples TRBV19 to TRBJ2-1, with D possibly being TRBD2 (7 bases). The CDR3 contains 16 residues. Looked up from germline, CDR1 is LNHDA and CDR2 is SQIVND (reference sequence). Between the trimmed V and J ends, which lost 5 bases and 7 bases, there was a span of 21 bases. CDR3 protein: CASSFGGRSWGNEQFF. CDR3 nucleotide sequence: TGTGCCAGTAGTTTCGGGGGGCGATCCTGGGGAAATGAGCAGTTCTTC. The full variable domain, its missing parts supplied by reference TRBV19 and TRBJ2-1, is DGGITQSPKYLFRKEGQNVTLSCEQNLNHDAMYWYRQDPGQGLRLIYYSQIVNDFQKGDIAEGYSVSREKKESFPLTVTSAQKNPTAFYLCASSFGGRSWGNEQFFGPGTRLTVL.

V is TRBV4-2 and J is TRBJ1-5, with D hard to call. CDR1 LGHNA and CDR2 YNFKEQ come from the germline V gene. This CDR3 spans 13 amino acids. V was shortened by 0 bases and J by 6 bases, with 6 bases between the two germline ends. CDR3 loop: CASSQDRGQPQHF. Here the CDR3 DNA reads TGTGCCAGCAGCCAAGATCGGGGTCAGCCCCAGCATTTT.

V is TRBV6-6 and J is TRBJ2-7; 10 positions match TRBD1. With V trimmed by 5 bases and J by 2 bases, 9 bases remained unmatched. This CDR3 is 16 amino acids long. Germline values: CDR1 MNHNY, CDR2 SVGAGI (reference sequence). The CDR3 sequence: CASSPSGTGVPYEQYF. The CDR3 DNA reads as TGTGCCAGCAGTCCATCCGGGACAGGGGTCCCCTACGAGCAGTACTTC.

Regarding this clone: A junction boundary mismatches the germline segment, possibly from a read error. The CDR3 loop reads CASTRLAGEARGAVF. In nucleotides, the CDR3 is TGTGCCAGCACCAGACTAGCGGGAGAGGCGCGGGGAGCTGTTTTT. The chain employs TRBV6-5 and TRBJ2-2; 12 bases map to TRBD2. Germline V gives CDR1 MNHEY, CDR2 SVGAGI. The CDR3 spans 15 residues.

This clone was counted a few times. The gene calls are TRBV4-2 and TRBJ1-5; unclear D gene. V was pared by 0 bases and J by 2 bases, with 11 bases between. CDR1 is LGHNA and CDR2 is YNFKEQ in the germline V gene. CDR3 length: 16 amino acids. CDR3 in amino acids: CASSQEEGLGNQPQHF. The CDR3 coding sequence is TGTGCCAGCAGCCAAGAGGAGGGTTTGGGCAATCAGCCCCAGCATTTT.

The rearrangement joins TRBV5-4 to TRBJ2-3, with TRBD2 matching over 10 bases. CDR1 and CDR2 (germline): SGHNT, YYREEE (reference sequence). The CDR3 runs 17 residues. After removal of 5 bases from V and 2 bases from J, the junction contained 11 bases not matched to a gene. The CDR3: CASRPELLAGFTDTQYF. In DNA form, the CDR3 reads TGTGCCAGCAGACCCGAATTACTAGCGGGGTTCACAGATACGCAGTATTTT.

This clone was observed a single time. The J gene is TRBJ2-5, the V gene TRBV20-1; the D gene is possibly TRBD1 (6 bases). Germline V lookup: CDR1 DFQATT, CDR2 SNEGSKA (reference sequence). The ends were cut back, 7 bases at V and 7 bases at J, with 13 bases in the middle. CDR3 length: 11 amino acids. CDR3 loop: CSGQDLTTQYF. As DNA, the CDR3 is TGCAGTGGACAGGATTTGACGACCCAGTACTTC.

The chain carries TRBV7-6 and TRBJ2-6; D is unresolved. The CDR3 extends over 17 amino acids. V was clipped by 1 base and J by 0 bases, with 10 bases between them. Germline values: CDR1 SGHVS, CDR2 FNYEAQ. The CDR3 region has the DNA TGTGCCAGCAGCTTAGGCCTAGGCCTCTCTGGGGCCAACGTCCTGACTTTC. This codes for CASSLGLGLSGANVLTF.

The gene calls are TRBV29-1 and TRBJ1-2, with D tentatively TRBD1 (5 bases). Germline CDR1 reads SQVTM; CDR2 reads ANQGSEA. This CDR3 comprises 12 residues. V lost 3 bases and J 5 bases, leaving 10 bases between the germline ends. The chain's CDR3 is CSVDEGEYGYTF. The CDR3 DNA reads as TGCAGCGTTGATGAAGGGGAATATGGCTACACCTTC.

This rearrangement joins TRBV18 to TRBJ2-7; the D is unclear. The length of the CDR3 is 13 residues. V was trimmed by 2 bases and J by 3 bases, leaving 8 bases between them. In germline, CDR1 is KGHSH, CDR2 LQKENI. The CDR3 loop is CASSPSVGYEQYF. The CDR3 bases are TGTGCCAGCTCACCAAGCGTCGGCTACGAGCAGTACTTC.

The V and J genes are TRBV11-3 and TRBJ2-1; TRBD2 matches at 14 bases. Germline V gene data show CDR1 as SGHNT and CDR2 as YENEEA. J was trimmed by 8 bases and V by 5 bases; bases with no gene match: 8. CDR3 size: 16 residues. The CDR3, as DNA: TGTGCCAGCAGCCCTAGGGGACTAGCGGGAGATCATGAGCAGTTCTTC. Translation gives CASSPRGLAGDHEQFF.

The chain carries TRBV13 and TRBJ2-2; the D gene is possibly TRBD2 (6 bases). Between the trimmed V and J ends, which lost 4 bases and 5 bases, there was a span of 8 bases. This CDR3 has 13 amino acids. Germline V gives CDR1 PRHDT, CDR2 FYEKMQ (reference sequence). The CDR3 DNA reads as TGTGCCAGCAGCTCGGAGGGAACCGGGGAGCTGTTTTTT. Its translation is CASSSEGTGELFF.

The chain uses TRBV19 and TRBJ1-1; TRBD1 matches 8 bases. The CDR3 spans 15 residues. Germline CDR1 reads LNHDA; CDR2 reads SQIVND (reference sequence). Losses at the gene ends were 5 bases for V and 5 bases for J; bases not matched to a gene: 10. CDR3 in amino acids: CASSPNRGLRTEAFF. For the CDR3, the DNA is TGTGCCAGTAGTCCCAACAGGGGGTTACGGACTGAAGCTTTCTTT.

The rearrangement uses TRBV12-3 or TRBV12-4 and TRBJ2-1; a weak D match, TRBD1 (5 bases). There are 12 residues in the CDR3. With 6 bases removed from V and 6 bases from J, the gap between germline ends came to 9 bases. CDR3 residues: CASRQGPNEQFF. CDR3 DNA: TGTGCCAGCAGGCAGGGCCCCAATGAGCAGTTCTTC.

The chain recombines TRBV19 with TRBJ2-1; TRBD2 matches 10 bases. The V segment lost 7 bases and the J segment 2 bases; nucleotides outside the gene matches: 5. CDR1 is LNHDA, CDR2 SQIVND, per germline (reference sequence). This CDR3 comprises 15 residues. The CDR3 DNA reads as TGTGCCAGTACCCCTCTAGCGGGGGCCTACAATGAGCAGTTCTTC. Residues: CASTPLAGAYNEQFF.

This rearrangement joins TRBV11-2 to TRBJ2-1; 7 nucleotides line up with TRBD2. Germline V gives CDR1 SGHAT, CDR2 FQNNGV. CDR3 length: 14 residues. J was trimmed by 0 bases and V by 11 bases; bases with no gene match: 7. CDR3: CAVGRASSYNEQFF. For the CDR3, the DNA is TGTGCCGTAGGGAGGGCAAGCTCCTACAATGAGCAGTTCTTC.